Shown below are 26 T cell receptor beta chains from a single sample sequenced in a study of blood T cell repertoires in COVID-19. The repertoire was sequenced with immunoSEQ multiplex PCR; TCRdb's copy has only in-frame clones and lacks some. The table includes approximately 450,000 clones, 85% to 90% detected once. Sequenced input: peripheral blood. These receptors all stem from a woman in her twenties or thirties with acute or convalescent COVID-19.

The V and J genes are TRBV14 and TRBJ2-7; the D gene is possibly TRBD2 (5 bases). V lost 5 bases to trimming and J lost 3 bases, with 11 bases between them. Germline CDR1 SGHDN, CDR2 FVKESK. The CDR3 length is 13 residues. As DNA, the CDR3 is TGTGCCAGCAGCGCGAGGGTTGTCTACGAGCAGTACTTC. This gives the protein CASSARVVYEQYF.

This chain links TRBV7-9 with TRBJ2-3; 7 bases agree with TRBD2. The CDR3 consists of 14 residues. Germline-derived CDR1 and CDR2 are SEHNR and FQNEAQ (reference sequence). V lost 6 bases and J lost 1; bases outside the gene matches: 4. CDR3 sequence: CASRRTSGTDTQYF. CDR3 DNA: TGTGCCAGCAGGCGTACTAGCGGCACAGATACGCAGTATTTT.

This clone was recorded a few times. This chain joins TRBV24-1 and TRBJ1-2, with 9 bases lining up with TRBD1. The V and J ends lost 1 base and 10 bases, in that order; junction bases with no gene match: 3. Germline V CDR1 and CDR2: KGHDR, SFDVKD. The CDR3 length is 13 residues. CDR3 residues: CATSDFRTGDYTF. The CDR3 DNA reads TGTGCCACCAGTGATTTCAGGACAGGGGACTACACCTTC.

V and J are TRBV2 and TRBJ1-5; D is uncertain. The germline V gene has CDR1 SNHLY and CDR2 FYNNEI. V lost 9 bases and J lost 6, with 12 bases in between. The CDR3 has 12 residues. Here the CDR3 reads CASSREAQPQHF. The CDR3 bases are TGTGCCAGTTCGAGGGAGGCTCAGCCCCAGCATTTT. Based on the CDR3 plus reference TRBV2 and TRBJ1-5, the full variable domain is EPEVTQTPSHQVTQMGQEVILRCVPISNHLYFYWYRQILGQKVEFLVSFYNNEISEKSEIFDDQFSVERPDGSNFTLKIRSTKLEDSAMYFCASSREAQPQHFGDGTRLSIL.

CDR3 in amino acids: CASSTTGGAADTEAFF. DNA for the CDR3: TGTGCCAGTAGTACGACAGGGGGCGCGGCGGACACTGAAGCTTTCTTT. The chain recombines TRBV19 with TRBJ1-1; 10 nucleotides line up with TRBD1. The V gene end was trimmed by 4 bases and the J gene end by 3 bases; junction bases not matched to a gene: 8. Germline values: CDR1 LNHDA, CDR2 SQIVND (reference sequence). The CDR3 runs 16 residues. Complete variable domain (other parts from reference TRBV19 and TRBJ1-1): DGGITQSPKYLFRKEGQNVTLSCEQNLNHDAMYWYRQDPGQGLRLIYYSQIVNDFQKGDIAEGYSVSREKKESFPLTVTSAQKNPTAFYLCASSTTGGAADTEAFFGQGTRLTVV.

V gene TRBV7-3 combines with J gene TRBJ2-1; 9 bases fit TRBD2. The germline V gene encodes CDR1 SGHTA and CDR2 FQGTGA. V shed 5 bases, J shed 1 base, and the junction held 3 bases outside the gene matches. The CDR3 covers 15 residues. The DNA for the CDR3 is TGTGCCAGCAGCGCGGGGGGGCCGTCCTACAATGAGCAGTTCTTC. Translation: CASSAGGPSYNEQFF.

The chain combines TRBV5-6 with TRBJ1-6; no clear D gene. This CDR3 region has 13 residues. V shed 3 bases and J shed 4 bases, with 5 bases lying between them. In germline, CDR1 is SGHDT, CDR2 YYEEEE. For the CDR3, the DNA is TGTGCCAGCAGCTATATTTATAATTCACCCCTCCACTTT. Translated: CASSYIYNSPLHF.

The V gene is TRBV7-9, the J gene TRBJ1-6, with 9 bases identical to TRBD1. Germline V CDR1 and CDR2: SEHNR, FQNEAQ (reference sequence). Germline trimming cut 6 bases from V and 10 bases from J; bases unmatched to any gene: 7. The CDR3 has 14 amino acids. CDR3 nucleotides: TGTGCCAGCAGTTCCGGGACAGGGAACTCACCCCTCCACTTT. It translates to CASSSGTGNSPLHF.

The chain recombines TRBV7-8 with TRBJ2-1; 13 nucleotides line up with TRBD2. The CDR3 runs to 15 residues. The V gene end was trimmed by 5 bases and the J gene end by 6 bases; junction bases not matched to a gene: 4. Germline CDR1 reads SGHVS; CDR2 reads FQNEAQ. The CDR3 spells CASSTSGGAGNEQFF. CDR3 in DNA: TGTGCCAGCAGCACTAGCGGGGGGGCAGGCAATGAGCAGTTCTTC.

The V and J genes are TRBV9 and TRBJ1-1; tentative D call: TRBD1 (6 bases). V dropped 0 bases and J dropped 1 base, with 10 bases sitting between them. The CDR3 length is 15 residues. Germline V gives CDR1 SGDLS, CDR2 YYNGEE. CDR3 residues: CASSVVGTPNTEAFF. The CDR3, as DNA: TGTGCCAGCAGCGTAGTAGGGACACCGAACACTGAAGCTTTCTTT.

The V call is TRBV30, the J call TRBJ2-2; D remains ambiguous. This CDR3 region has 14 residues. The V and J ends lost 2 bases and 2 bases respectively, with 9 bases between them. CDR1 GTSNPN and CDR2 SVGIG come from the germline V gene (reference sequence). The chain's CDR3 is CAWSMGSNTGELFF. CDR3 coding DNA: TGTGCCTGGAGTATGGGCAGTAACACCGGGGAGCTGTTTTTT. Based on the CDR3 plus reference TRBV30 and TRBJ2-2, the full variable domain is SQTIHQWPATLVQPVGSPLSLECTVEGTSNPNLYWYRQAAGRGLQLLFYSVGIGQISSEVPQNLSASRPQDRQFILSSKKLLLSDSGFYLCAWSMGSNTGELFFGEGSRLTVL.

A few counts support this clone. J is TRBJ2-2 and V is TRBV7-3; no definite D call. The length of the CDR3 is 13 residues. Trimming cost V 0 bases and J 5 bases, with 4 bases left between them. Germline V CDR1 and CDR2: SGHTA, FQGTGA. DNA of the CDR3: TGTGCCAGCAGCTTAACGTCTACCGGGGAGCTGTTTTTT. Its protein is CASSLTSTGELFF.

Here the CDR3 DNA reads TGCAGCTTCGTACAGTACAATGAGCAGTTCTTC. Translating gives CSFVQYNEQFF. The rearrangement uses TRBV29-1 and TRBJ2-1; D remains ambiguous. Per germline, CDR1 SQVTM and CDR2 ANQGSEA. The V gene lost 8 bases and the J gene lost 4 bases, with 9 bases spanning the gap. The CDR3 spans 11 residues.

The CDR3 DNA reads TGTGCCAGCAGTTCTCTTCCGGGACAGGAAAGCTCTGGGGCCAACGTCCTGACTTTC. It yields the protein CASSSLPGQESSGANVLTF. The chain has TRBV6-2 or TRBV6-3 and TRBJ2-6; 8 bases match TRBD1. Germline assignment: CDR1 MNHEY and CDR2 SVGEGT. This CDR3 spans 19 amino acids. The V segment lost 4 bases and the J segment 0 bases; nucleotides outside the gene matches: 11.

The CDR3 region has the DNA TGTGCCAGCTCACCTCGCCACGGGGGATTCGAAGAGACCCAGTACTTC. Translating gives CASSPRHGGFEETQYF. The chain links TRBV18 to TRBJ2-5, with a possible D match to TRBD2 (6 bases). This CDR3 has 16 residues. Trimming removed 3 bases at V and 3 bases at J, with 17 bases between. Germline V gene sequence: CDR1 KGHSH, CDR2 LQKENI.

The chain couples TRBV5-1 to TRBJ2-5, with TRBD2 matching over 10 bases. The CDR3 spans 16 residues. Per germline, CDR1 SGHRS and CDR2 YFSETQ. Germline trimming cut 4 bases from V and 5 bases from J; bases unmatched to any gene: 11. The CDR3 here is CASSLRGSGGSETQYF. The CDR3 DNA sequence: TGCGCCAGCAGCCTCCGGGGTAGCGGGGGGTCCGAGACCCAGTACTTC.

The J gene is TRBJ1-6, the V gene TRBV3-1 (or the pseudogene TRBV3-2); 9 nucleotides align to TRBD1. There are 14 residues in the CDR3. V lost 2 bases and J lost 10; bases outside the gene matches: 3. In germline, CDR1 is LGHDT, CDR2 YNNKEL (reference sequence). For the CDR3, the DNA is TGTGCCAGCAGCCAAACAGGGGGCGGCTCACCCCTCCACTTT. Amino acid sequence: CASSQTGGGSPLHF.

The chain has TRBV5-1 and TRBJ2-7; 8 nucleotides match TRBD2. The CDR3 consists of 14 residues. Germline lookup yields CDR1 SGHRS and CDR2 YFSETQ. V trimming: 4 bases; J trimming: 2 bases; junction bases outside the gene matches: 5. In DNA, the CDR3 is TGCGCCAGCAGCGAGCGGGGGACCCCCTACGAGCAGTACTTC. Translated, it gives CASSERGTPYEQYF.

The V gene is TRBV5-1, the J gene TRBJ2-3; 10 bases are shared with TRBD2. V shed 2 bases, J shed 2 bases, and the junction held 11 bases outside the gene matches. Germline CDR1 and CDR2: SGHRS and YFSETQ. This CDR3 is 18 amino acids long. This CDR3 reads CASSFDPSGGGITDTQYF. CDR3 in DNA: TGCGCCAGCAGCTTTGATCCCAGCGGGGGGGGAATCACAGATACGCAGTATTTT.

The gene calls are TRBV2 and TRBJ2-2, with D possibly matching TRBD2 (7 bases). The CDR3 consists of 14 residues. Germline V gene lookup returns CDR1 SNHLY and CDR2 FYNNEI. V was trimmed by 8 bases and J by 4 bases, leaving 14 bases between them. The CDR3 bases are TGTGCCAGCCGCGAGGGGGGGCCCACCGGGGAGCTGTTTTTT. It translates to CASREGGPTGELFF.

This chain uses TRBV6-5 with TRBJ1-1; D uncertain. The CDR3 totals 13 residues. Trimming cost V 2 bases and J 6 bases, with 10 bases left between them. Per germline, CDR1 MNHEY and CDR2 SVGAGI. CDR3 nucleotides: TGTGCCAGCAGTTACGTCCGGGAGTCTGAAGCTTTCTTT. Encoded protein: CASSYVRESEAFF.

This clone appeared once. V gene TRBV4-1 combines with J gene TRBJ2-7, with D perhaps matching TRBD2 (6 bases). This CDR3 region has 15 residues. CDR1 MGHRA and CDR2 YSYEKL come from the germline V gene. V lost 4 bases to trimming and J lost 5 bases, with 18 bases between them. CDR3 protein: CASSPLSGLLHEQYF. CDR3 DNA sequence: TGCGCCAGCAGCCCGCTTTCAGGACTACTCCACGAGCAGTACTTC.

This chain joins TRBV12-3 or TRBV12-4 and TRBJ2-3; D is unclear. V was cut by 2 bases and J by 7 bases, with 10 bases left in between. The CDR3 runs 13 residues. CDR3 DNA sequence: TGTGCCAGCAGTTTATCACTGTCGTATACGCAGTATTTT. As protein: CASSLSLSYTQYF.

The chain joins TRBV20-1 to TRBJ2-2; the D gene is possibly TRBD2 (6 bases). The CDR3 runs to 11 residues. Looked up from germline, CDR1 is DFQATT and CDR2 is SNEGSKA (reference sequence). V was pared by 5 bases and J by 12 bases, with 13 bases between. The CDR3 is CSAAGREKLFF. For the CDR3, the DNA is TGCAGTGCTGCGGGACGAGAGAAGCTGTTTTTT.

The V and J genes are TRBV27 and TRBJ2-3; tentatively, D is TRBD2 (6 bases). This CDR3 is built from 13 residues. V dropped 8 bases and J dropped 3 bases, with 12 bases sitting between them. Germline assignment: CDR1 MNHEY and CDR2 SMNVEV (reference sequence). The CDR3 DNA reads as TGTGCCAGCTCCTTAGCGGTGACAGATACGCAGTATTTT. Protein sequence: CASSLAVTDTQYF.

The gene calls are TRBV30 and TRBJ2-7, with 7 bases identical to TRBD2. The CDR3 spans 11 residues. Germline-derived CDR1 and CDR2 are GTSNPN and SVGIG (reference sequence). The V gene end was trimmed by 8 bases and the J gene end by 5 bases; junction bases not matched to a gene: 6. The CDR3 DNA reads as TGTGCCAAAAGGGGAGGGGACGAGCAGTACTTC. Translating it yields CAKRGGDEQYF. Supplemented by reference TRBV30 and TRBJ2-7, the full variable domain reads SQTIHQWPATLVQPVGSPLSLECTVEGTSNPNLYWYRQAAGRGLQLLFYSVGIGQISSEVPQNLSASRPQDRQFILSSKKLLLSDSGFYLCAKRGGDEQYFGPGTRLTVT.